This T cell receptor (beta chain) comes out of a study of graft-versus-host responses after intestinal transplantation (dated by TCRdb to about 2021). At the level of the whole study: Recipients received multivisceral, liver-intestinal, or isolated intestinal transplants. Alloreactive clones were identified by sequencing pre-transplant mixed lymphocyte reaction products and comparing them with unstimulated pre-transplant donor and recipient T cells. A peak of at least 4% donor T cells among recipient peripheral blood mononuclear cells was the definition used for donor T cell macrochimerism. After intestinal transplantation, graft-versus-host and host-versus-graft alloreactive T cell clones were followed in the graft, circulation and bone marrow using bulk TCR-beta CDR3 sequencing. Samples from three later patients were sequenced in-house on an Illumina MiSeq with MiXCR processing rather than by the commercial service. The cohort enrolled about two dozen intestinal transplant recipients including one retransplant, and a few patients lacking pretransplant specimens were excluded. Every recipient was given anti-thymocyte globulin induction, followed by about three years of maintenance tacrolimus and steroids.

In the first month after transplant, blood samples were collected up to 4 times, and after that at least monthly when available. Points the paper makes about the study in general: High GvH to HvG T cell clonal ratios were observed in the allografts of patients with donor T cell macrochimerism. Early after transplant, peak levels of circulating GvH clones were associated with declines in HvG clones. The conclusions were limited by the relatively low number and heterogeneity of the intestinal transplant patients. GvH clones were detected in recipient bone marrow, and some of these GvH clones were observed earlier in ileal mucosa or blood, consistent with an intestinal mucosal origin.

Library preparation employed the immunoSEQ multiplex PCR assay. For most patients, genomic DNA was subjected to high-throughput TCR-beta CDR3 sequencing by Adaptive Biotechnologies. The authors' pipeline ran thus. Adaptive's ImmunoSEQ software supplied the TCR sequencing data for around 19 patients, while MiXCR and VDJtools were used to process a few other patients. Because the origin of CDR3 nucleotide sequences shared between donor and recipient could not be assigned, those sequences were removed. Alloreactive clones required at least 2-fold expansion over unstimulated cells and minimum CFSE-low frequency of 0.002% (template counts) or 0.001% (read counts). Clones were considered mappable if detected in sequenced pre-transplant spleen, lymph node, or MLR CFSE-low populations of the donor or recipient. Cumulative frequency of alloreactive clones was calculated as a percentage of all sequences weighted by copy number. TCRdb limited this immuneACCESS table to in-frame rearrangements with V and J called. A share of clones is missing; checked studies link under half to unresolved V genes, and the rest is unexplained. V and J calls and clone size come straight from that table; D and trimming were deduced from the DNA. A total of approximately 9,000 clones appear in this sample, roughly 90% of them only once. The ten largest account for approximately 1.5% of the sample.

With respect to this clone: Its specific antigen is unknown. No base qualities exist here, and no much larger clone lies one base off it. The same CDR3 arises from other DNA sequences in this sample as well.

There are 13 amino acids in the CDR3, from cysteine to phenylalanine inclusive. Just the 39-base CDR3 DNA is kept, in frame starting at base 1. The germline V and J ends show losses of 5 bases and 4 bases respectively, and no gene match explains 4 bases of the junction. According to the germline V gene (reference sequence), CDR1 reads SGHNT and CDR2 reads YYREEE. The specimen comprised PBMCs, sampled around 30 days after intestinal transplant. The origin of this receptor is a human patient who received an intestinal transplant, so some T cells may come from the graft donor. The chain is made from TRBV5-4 and TRBJ2-5; TRBD1 lines up with 8 middle nucleotides. The CDR3 corresponds to CASSRGQGETQYF. Read as DNA, the sequence is TGTGCCAGCAGTCGTGGACAGGGAGAGACCCAGTACTTC.